Sequencing of this T cell receptor (beta chain) was carried out in a study of blood T cell repertoires in COVID-19. Study at large: COVID-19 samples, acute and convalescent, were from the United States, Italy and Spain. PBMCs, B-cell-depleted T cells, or T cells provided the cDNA or gDNA that made up the material.

In the authors' methods: The assay estimated nucleated cells by amplifying reference gene primers. Some clones are missing from TCRdb's copy, which holds only in-frame ones; the method was immunoSEQ multiplex PCR. V, J and clone size were drawn from that table, and D and trimming were deduced from the DNA. The repertoire has roughly 250,000 clones, about 88% of them found once; the top ten carry 2% to 2.5%. This TCR was recovered from a woman in her forties who had recovered from COVID-19. Sample: peripheral blood.

In nucleotides, the CDR3 is TGTGCCAGCTCACCTGAGACTTCCACCCGCTCTGGAAACACCATATATTTT. Its translation: CASSPETSTRSGNTIYF. The chain joins TRBV18 to TRBJ1-3; D is ambiguous. Germline CDR1 and CDR2: KGHSH and LQKENI. The CDR3 extends over 17 amino acids. V was clipped by 3 bases and J by 0 bases, with 15 bases between them.